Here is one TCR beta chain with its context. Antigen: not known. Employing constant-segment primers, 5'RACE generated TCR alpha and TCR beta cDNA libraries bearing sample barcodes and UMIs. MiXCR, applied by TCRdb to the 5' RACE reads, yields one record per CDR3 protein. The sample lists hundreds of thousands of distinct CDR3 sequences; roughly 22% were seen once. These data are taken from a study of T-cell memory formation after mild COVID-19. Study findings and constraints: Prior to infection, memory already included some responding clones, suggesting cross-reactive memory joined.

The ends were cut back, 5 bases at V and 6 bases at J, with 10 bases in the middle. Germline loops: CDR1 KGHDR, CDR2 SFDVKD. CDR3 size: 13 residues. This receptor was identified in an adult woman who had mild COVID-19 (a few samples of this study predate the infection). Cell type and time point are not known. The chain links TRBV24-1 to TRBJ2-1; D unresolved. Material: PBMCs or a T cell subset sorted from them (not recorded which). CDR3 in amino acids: CATSVGEINEQFF. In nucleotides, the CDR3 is TGTGCCACCAGTGTCGGCGAGATCAATGAGCAGTTCTTC.